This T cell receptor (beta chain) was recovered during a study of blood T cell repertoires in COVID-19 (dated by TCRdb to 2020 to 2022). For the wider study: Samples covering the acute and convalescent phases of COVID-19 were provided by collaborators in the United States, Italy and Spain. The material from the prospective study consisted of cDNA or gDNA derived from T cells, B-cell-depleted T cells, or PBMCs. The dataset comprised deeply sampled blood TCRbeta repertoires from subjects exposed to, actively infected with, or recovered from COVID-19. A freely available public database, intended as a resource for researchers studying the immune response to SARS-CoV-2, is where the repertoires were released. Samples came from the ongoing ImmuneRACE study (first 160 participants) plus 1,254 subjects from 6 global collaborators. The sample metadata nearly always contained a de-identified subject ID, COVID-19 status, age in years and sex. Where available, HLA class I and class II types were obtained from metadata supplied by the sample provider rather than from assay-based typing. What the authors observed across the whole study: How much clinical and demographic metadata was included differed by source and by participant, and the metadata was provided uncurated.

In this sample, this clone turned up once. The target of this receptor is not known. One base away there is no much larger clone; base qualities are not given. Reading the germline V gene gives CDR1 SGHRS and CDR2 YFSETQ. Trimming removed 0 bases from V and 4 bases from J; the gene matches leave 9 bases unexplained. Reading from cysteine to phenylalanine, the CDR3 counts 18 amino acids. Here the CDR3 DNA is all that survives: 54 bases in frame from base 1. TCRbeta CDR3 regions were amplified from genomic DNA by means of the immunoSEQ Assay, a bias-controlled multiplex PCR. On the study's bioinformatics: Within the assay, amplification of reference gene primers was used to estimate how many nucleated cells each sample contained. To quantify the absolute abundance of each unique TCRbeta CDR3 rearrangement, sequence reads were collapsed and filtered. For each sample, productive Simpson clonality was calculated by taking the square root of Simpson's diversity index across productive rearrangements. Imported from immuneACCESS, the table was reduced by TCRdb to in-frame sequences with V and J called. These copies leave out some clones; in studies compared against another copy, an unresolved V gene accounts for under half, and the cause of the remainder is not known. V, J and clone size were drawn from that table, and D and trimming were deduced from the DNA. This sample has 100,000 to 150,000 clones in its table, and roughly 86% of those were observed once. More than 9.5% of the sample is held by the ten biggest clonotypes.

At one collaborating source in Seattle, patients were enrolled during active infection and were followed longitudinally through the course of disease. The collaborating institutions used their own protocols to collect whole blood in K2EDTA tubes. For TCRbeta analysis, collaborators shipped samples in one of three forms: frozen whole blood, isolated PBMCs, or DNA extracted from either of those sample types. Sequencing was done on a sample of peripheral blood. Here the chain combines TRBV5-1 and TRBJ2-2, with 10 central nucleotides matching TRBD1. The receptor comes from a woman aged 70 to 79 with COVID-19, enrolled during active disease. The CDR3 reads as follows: CASSLGPPGQGSTGELFF. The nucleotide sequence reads TGCGCCAGCAGCTTGGGACCACCGGGACAGGGGTCCACCGGGGAGCTGTTTTTT.